This is a list of T cell receptor beta chains from one sample in a study of T cell repertoires in cytomegalovirus infection. TCRdb called the reads again in MiXCR, with one record for every CDR3 protein. The top ten clones hold around 12% of a sample with about 310,000 distinct CDR3 sequences, under 20% of them seen once. The sequencing input was PBMCs. The receptors stem from a human donor in good health (CMV status not recorded). Some clones in this sample may be carry-over from other donors' samples. Each CDR3 is given with its conserved first and last residue. The D gene is left open where the match is weak. Size values are once, few and many counts, or a class for expanded clones, and some rows have none.

cdr3_aa cdr3_nt v_call d_call j_call clone_size
CASSPTSGGVLYTQYF TGTGCCAGCAGCCCCACTAGCGGGGGCGTCCTGTACACCCAGTACTTC TRBV28 TRBD2 TRBJ2-5 few
CASSLETIGEYF TGTGCCAGCAGCTTAGAAACCATAGGGGAGTATTTT TRBV7-2 NA TRBJ2-3 many
CASSSGISGANVLTF TGCGCCAGCAGCTCAGGAATCTCTGGGGCCAACGTCCTGACTTTC TRBV5-1 NA TRBJ2-6 few
CSAETGTGLSKNIQYF TGCAGTGCTGAAACCGGGACAGGGCTTTCCAAAAACATTCAGTACTTC TRBV20-1 TRBD1 TRBJ2-4 NA
CASTGSGTGEKLFF TGCGCCAGCACGGGGTCGGGGACCGGTGAAAAACTGTTTTTT TRBV5-1 NA TRBJ1-4 few
CSARKTGMSGQPQHF TGCAGTGCTAGAAAAACAGGGATGTCGGGGCAGCCCCAGCATTTT TRBV20-1 NA TRBJ1-5 NA
CSARPQGLGYNEQFF TGCAGTGCTAGGCCACAGGGTCTGGGTTACAATGAGCAGTTCTTC TRBV20-1 NA TRBJ2-1 many
CASSLTSALLPYNEQFF TGTGCCAGCAGCTTAACTAGCGCGCTCCTCCCCTACAATGAGCAGTTCTTC TRBV7-2 TRBD2 TRBJ2-1 many
CASSQGSGGLNEQFF TGTGCCAGCAGCCAAGGAAGCGGGGGTCTCAATGAGCAGTTCTTC TRBV4-2 TRBD2 TRBJ2-1 once
CSALDTEAFF TGCAGCGCCCTGGACACTGAAGCTTTCTTT TRBV29-1 NA TRBJ1-1 NA
CASSQGPRRGYTF TGCGCCAGCAGCCAAGGACCTAGAAGGGGCTACACCTTC TRBV4-1 NA TRBJ1-2 many
CSASSGSGGYTF TGCAGTGCGAGCTCAGGGTCTGGTGGCTACACCTTC TRBV20-1 NA TRBJ1-2 NA
CASSPQRGAYNEQFF TGCGCCAGCAGCCCCCAGCGGGGGGCCTACAATGAGCAGTTCTTC TRBV4-1 TRBD2 TRBJ2-1 many
CASSPALGGYTEAFF TGCGCCAGCAGTCCAGCCCTGGGGGGGTACACTGAAGCTTTCTTT TRBV5-1 NA TRBJ1-1 few
CASSQDPVNVGLNTEAFF TGCGCCAGCAGCCAAGATCCCGTCAACGTGGGTCTAAACACTGAAGCTTTCTTT TRBV4-3 NA TRBJ1-1 NA
CSARDQGSGSYEQYF TGCAGTGCTAGAGATCAGGGAAGCGGCTCTTACGAGCAGTACTTC TRBV20-1 NA TRBJ2-7 few
CSAPQDGSNQPQHF TGCAGTGCCCCCCAGGACGGTAGCAATCAGCCCCAGCATTTT TRBV20-1 NA TRBJ1-5 many
CASTPPFTNTEAFF TGTGCCAGCACCCCCCCTTTCACGAACACTGAAGCTTTCTTT TRBV12-3/TRBV12-4 NA TRBJ1-1 many
CASSGRAGTAGSEQYF TGTGCCAGCAGTGGGCGAGCCGGGACCGCCGGTAGCGAGCAGTACTTC TRBV2 NA TRBJ2-7 many
CASSQRLAEFYEQYF TGCGCCAGCAGCCAAAGACTAGCGGAGTTCTACGAGCAGTACTTC TRBV4-1 TRBD2 TRBJ2-7 few
CASSRHGQFTEAFF TGTGCCAGCAGCCGACACGGACAGTTCACTGAAGCTTTCTTT TRBV12-3/TRBV12-4 NA TRBJ1-1 few
CASSYGAAATF TGTGCCAGCAGTTACGGAGCCGCCGCCACCTTC TRBV7-9 NA TRBJ1-2 NA
CASSYIAGGFEQYF TGTGCCAGCAGTTACATAGCGGGGGGCTTCGAGCAGTACTTC TRBV6-5 TRBD2 TRBJ2-7 few
CSARETDKSNQPQHF TGCAGTGCTAGGGAGACGGACAAGAGCAATCAGCCCCAGCATTTT TRBV20-1 NA TRBJ1-5 few
CATSRDGLAVSSYEQYF TGTGCCACCAGCAGAGATGGACTAGCGGTGAGCTCCTACGAGCAGTACTTC TRBV15 TRBD2 TRBJ2-7 NA
CASSGQVDYTF TGTGCCAGCAGCGGTCAGGTGGACTACACCTTC TRBV5-6 NA TRBJ1-2 NA
CASSFSLSRQKDNSPLHF TGTGCCAGCAGCTTTTCTCTCTCAAGGCAGAAAGATAATTCACCCCTCCACTTT TRBV11-2 NA TRBJ1-6 many
CASSLAITRPGELFF TGTGCCAGCAGCTTAGCGATAACTCGCCCTGGGGAGCTGTTTTTT TRBV7-8 NA TRBJ2-2 NA
CASSSGIETQYF TGTGCCAGCAGCTCGGGAATTGAGACCCAGTACTTC TRBV7-6 NA TRBJ2-5 NA
CASSFGTLTTEAFF TGTGCCAGCAGTTTTGGGACGCTGACCACTGAAGCTTTCTTT TRBV12-3/TRBV12-4 NA TRBJ1-1 few
CASSQARDRASTGELFF TGCGCCAGCAGCCAAGCCCGGGACAGGGCCTCCACCGGGGAGCTGTTTTTT TRBV4-1 TRBD1 TRBJ2-2 NA
CAISGKDGSSYEQYF TGTGCCATCAGTGGGAAAGACGGGAGCTCCTACGAGCAGTACTTC TRBV10-3 NA TRBJ2-7 NA
CASSSDRGLWTGELFF TGTGCCAGCAGTTCGGACAGGGGGCTATGGACCGGGGAGCTGTTTTTT TRBV7-9 TRBD1 TRBJ2-2 many
CASSSGLAGGNEQFF TGTGCCAGCAGCTCGGGACTAGCGGGGGGGAATGAGCAGTTCTTC TRBV7-3 TRBD2 TRBJ2-1 many
CASSQAGGLETQYF TGTGCCAGCAGCCAAGCGGGGGGGCTGGAGACCCAGTACTTC TRBV7-2 TRBD2 TRBJ2-5 many
CSARDGTGVRVGYGYTF TGCAGTGCTAGAGATGGGACAGGGGTTCGGGTTGGCTATGGCTACACCTTC TRBV20-1 TRBD1 TRBJ1-2 many
CASSLQKNTEAFF TGTGCCAGCAGTCTTCAAAAGAACACTGAAGCTTTCTTT TRBV5-4 NA TRBJ1-1 NA
CSASAEGARNEKLFF TGCAGTGCTAGCGCCGAGGGGGCACGTAATGAAAAACTGTTTTTT TRBV20-1 TRBD1 TRBJ1-4 NA
CASSQDGGTSGEKLFF TGCGCCAGCAGCCAAGATGGGGGGACATCTGGGGAAAAACTGTTTTTT TRBV4-1 NA TRBJ1-4 many
CASSLTVFYEQYF TGTGCCAGCAGTTTGACCGTATTCTACGAGCAGTACTTC TRBV12-3/TRBV12-4 NA TRBJ2-7 many
CASSDWRGGVWSYEQYF TGTGCCAGCAGTGACTGGCGGGGGGGGGTCTGGTCCTACGAGCAGTACTTC TRBV12-3/TRBV12-4 TRBD2 TRBJ2-7 few
CASSPGTGGTYNSPLHF TGTGCCAGCAGCCCCGGGACAGGGGGAACCTATAATTCACCCCTCCACTTT TRBV7-2 TRBD1 TRBJ1-6 many
CASSRGQGRETQYF TGTGCCAGCAGCCGTGGACAGGGTCGGGAGACCCAGTACTTC TRBV7-8 TRBD1 TRBJ2-5 NA
CASAPGNSYEQYF TGTGCCAGCGCCCCGGGGAATTCCTACGAGCAGTACTTC TRBV7-2 NA TRBJ2-7 many
CASRPPGTRSYEQYF TGTGCCAGCAGGCCCCCAGGGACAAGATCCTACGAGCAGTACTTC TRBV7-2 NA TRBJ2-7 many
CASSQAQVPNTEAFF TGTGCCAGCAGCCAGGCGCAGGTCCCCAACACTGAAGCTTTCTTT TRBV4-2 NA TRBJ1-1 few
CASSPGTLRRGTEAFF TGTGCCAGCAGCCCCGGGACACTCAGACGGGGCACTGAAGCTTTCTTT TRBV25-1 NA TRBJ1-1 many
CASSKGVQWGNQPQHF TGTGCCAGCAGCAAAGGGGTACAATGGGGCAATCAGCCCCAGCATTTT TRBV4-2 NA TRBJ1-5 NA
CASSPAGTRHGEQFF TGTGCCAGCAGCCCAGCAGGGACTAGGCACGGTGAGCAGTTCTTC TRBV11-1 TRBD2 TRBJ2-1 NA
CASSPSDNLNTEAFF TGTGCCAGCAGTCCTTCGGACAACCTAAACACTGAAGCTTTCTTT TRBV28 NA TRBJ1-1 many
CASSTQRQPQHF TGTGCCAGCAGTACCCAACGTCAGCCCCAGCATTTT TRBV28 NA TRBJ1-5 few
CASRLTGMNTEAFF TGTGCCAGTAGATTGACAGGGATGAACACTGAAGCTTTCTTT TRBV7-2 TRBD1 TRBJ1-1 many
CASSRAGQNNEKLFF TGCGCCAGCAGCCGAGCGGGACAGAATAATGAAAAACTGTTTTTT TRBV4-1 TRBD1 TRBJ1-4 NA
CASTSGANTLPSGELFF TGTGCCAGCACAAGTGGGGCCAACACATTGCCCTCCGGGGAGCTGTTTTTT TRBV12-3/TRBV12-4 NA TRBJ2-2 many
CASSLRTSYNEQFF TGTGCCAGTAGTCTTCGGACTAGCTACAATGAGCAGTTCTTC TRBV19 TRBD2 TRBJ2-1 many
CSARDPFRMSQHF TGCAGTGCTAGAGATCCCTTTCGGATGTCCCAGCATTTT TRBV20-1 NA TRBJ1-5 few
CASSKDRGMNSPLHF TGTGCCAGCAGCAAAGACAGGGGGATGAATTCACCCCTCCACTTT TRBV7-9 TRBD1 TRBJ1-6 NA